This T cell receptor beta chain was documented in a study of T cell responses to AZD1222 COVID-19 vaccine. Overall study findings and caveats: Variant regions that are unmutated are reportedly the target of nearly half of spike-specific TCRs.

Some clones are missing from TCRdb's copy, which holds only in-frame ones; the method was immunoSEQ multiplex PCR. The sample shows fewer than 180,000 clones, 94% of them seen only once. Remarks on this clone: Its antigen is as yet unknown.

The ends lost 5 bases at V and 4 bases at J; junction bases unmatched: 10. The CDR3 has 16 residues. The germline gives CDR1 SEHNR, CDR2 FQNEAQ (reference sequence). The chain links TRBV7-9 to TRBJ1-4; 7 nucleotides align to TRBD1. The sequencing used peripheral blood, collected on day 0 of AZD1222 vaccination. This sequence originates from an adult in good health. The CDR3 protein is CASSTTPGQINEKLFF. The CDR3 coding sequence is TGTGCCAGCAGCACCACCCCGGGACAGATTAATGAAAAACTGTTTTTT.